This TCR beta chain derives from a study of shared clonotypes between healthy human individuals (dated by TCRdb to between 2020 and 2021). The study in broad terms: A couple of women and a few men aged 18 to 49 years were included in the cohort. Libraries were prepared and TCR repertoires were sequenced by different laboratories using diverse techniques, in order to increase sequencing depth and limit assay-specific biases. The study deeply sequenced blood TCR repertoires of five healthy adults to estimate repertoire size and the extent of clonotype sharing between individuals. For each donor, CD4 naive and CD4 memory were each run on three plates, CD8 naive on two plates, and CD8 memory on one plate. Between about 0.94 and 8.9 billion PBMCs per donor were obtained by leukapheresis. Study-wide conclusions, independent of this receptor: Only blood was sampled, and tissue TCR repertoires likely differ from those in blood. Because the study included a small number of donors, the genetic and exposure-history diversity represented was limited. Even with the large sequencing depth, rarefaction of the sorted-subset datasets indicated that sequencing was incomplete. Clonotypes shared by all four sorted-subset donors showed higher generation probabilities than non-shared clonotypes. Across a few donors, 5% to 6% of naive CD4, roughly 3.4% of naive CD8, under 2.5% of memory CD4, and 0.3% to 0.45% of memory CD8 clonotypes were shared. Naive subsets generally had larger estimated clonotype richness than memory subsets. Pairwise subsampling indicated that sequencing depth was expected to affect the degree of clonotype sharing among donors.

Of note for this clone: The target of this receptor is not known. Qualities for individual bases were not recorded, and no much larger clone is one base off.

CDR1 MNHEY and CDR2 SMNVEV are derived from the germline V gene (reference sequence). From the cysteine up to the phenylalanine, the CDR3 has a length of 16 residues. Of the read, only the CDR3 DNA is kept; its 48 bases are in frame from base 1. V and J lose 5 bases and 4 bases, and a span of 15 bases separates them. TCR CDR3 regions were amplified from genomic DNA by multiplex PCR using the deep immunoSEQ assay. Genomic DNA extracted from each cell subset was distributed evenly over all wells of several immunoSEQ 96-well plates, and each plate served as one replicate. For sorted subsets, about 0.2 ug genomic DNA, equal to about 30,000 T cell genomes, was loaded into each replicate PCR. Purified libraries were quantified with a Qubit 3.0 fluorometer, sized on a Bioanalyzer 2100, and re-quantified with the KAPA Library Quantification kit. A separate single-read 150-cycle Illumina NextSeq 550 flow cell was used to sequence each immunoSEQ 96-well plate. The paper's data handling went like this. Because the immunoSEQ output held only junctional sequences and lacked quality scores, the filtering could not match the filtering applied to full-length reads. To assign V/J genes and CDR3, sequences were annotated using PyIR, a Python wrapper for IgBLAST v1.9, with IMGT germline references. Reads were filtered out if the reads had weak V/J assignments (E-value above 1e-6), no CDR3, stop codons, out-of-frame junctions, or ambiguous translated residues. A V3J clonotype was defined by an identical inferred V gene, J gene, and CDR3 amino acid sequence. The percentage overlap between two repertoires was calculated by dividing the number of shared unique clonotypes by the size of the smaller repertoire. RTK rarefaction, the Chao1 estimator, and Recon v2.1 estimates of unobserved clonotypes were used to assess repertoire richness. For all TCRbeta clonotypes obtained by the gDNA method from a handful of donors, generation probabilities were computed with OLGA. TCRdb mirrors the immuneACCESS table, restricted to in-frame sequences. Some clones are absent from its copies; in checked studies, under half trace to an unresolved V gene, and the reason for the others is unknown. The V and J calls and the clone size are those of that table, but D and trimming were determined from the DNA. For this sample the table gives more than 2,000,000 clones, of which around 94% were detected only once. Of the sample, around 0.14% falls within the top ten clones.

Donors were healthy HIV-negative adults with no recently reported acute infections or vaccinations. Only Caucasian adults living in Nashville, Tennessee, USA were represented among the donors. CD4+ T cells were enriched through magnetic negative selection, after which naive cells were positively selected on CD45RA and the remaining negative fraction served as the memory subset. Blood was collected by leukapheresis, and PBMCs were isolated by Ficoll-Histopaque density gradient centrifugation and then cryopreserved in liquid nitrogen vapor phase. Analytical flow cytometry was used to check the purity and quantity of every magnetically sorted T cell population. Genomic DNA was isolated from every sorted fraction and measured by UV absorbance on a Nanodrop 2000c.

This TCR derives from a man aged 18 to 30 in good health. What was sequenced was naive CD4+ T cells sorted from blood. The sample's cell subset or site, from its label and the paper: CD45RA+ positively selected. In this chain, TRBV27 is recombined with TRBJ2-6, with TRBD1 perhaps the D gene, on 5 matching bases. The CDR3 region has the sequence CASSRQTASGANVLTF. The base sequence is TGTGCCAGCAGTAGGCAGACAGCGAGCGGGGCCAACGTCCTGACTTTC. The full variable domain, with segments outside the CDR3 supplied by the reference TRBV27 and TRBJ2-6 proteins, appears as EAQVTQNPRYLITVTGKKLTVTCSQNMNHEYMSWYRQDPGLGLRQIYYSMNVEVTDKGDVPEGYKVSRKEKRNFPLILESPSPNQTSLYFCASSRQTASGANVLTFGAGSRLTVL.